This T cell receptor beta chain is drawn from a study of shared clonotypes between healthy human individuals (dated by TCRdb to about 2020). Looking at the study overall: The cohort comprised a couple of women and a few men aged 18 to 49 years. For each donor, CD4 naive and CD4 memory were each given three plates, CD8 naive was given two plates, and CD8 memory was given one plate. The study deeply sequenced blood TCR repertoires of five healthy adults to estimate repertoire size and the extent of clonotype sharing between individuals. Per donor, leukapheresis produced somewhere between about 0.94 and 9.5 billion PBMCs. To increase sequencing depth and limit assay-specific biases, TCR repertoire library preparation and sequencing were carried out by different laboratories using diverse techniques. The research as a whole found: Only blood was sampled, and tissue TCR repertoires likely differ from those in blood. Rarefaction of sorted-subset datasets indicated incomplete sequencing despite the large sequencing depth. Because the study included a small number of donors, the genetic and exposure-history diversity represented was limited. Compared with non-shared clonotypes, the clonotypes found in all four sorted-subset donors had higher generation probabilities. Larger estimated clonotype richness was generally found for naive subsets than for memory subsets. Based on pairwise subsampling, the degree of clonotype sharing among donors was expected to be affected by sequencing depth. Sharing across several donors was observed for around 4.8% of naive CD4, 3% to 3.5% of naive CD8, roughly 2.4% of memory CD4, and about 0.4% of memory CD8 clonotypes.

As regards this clone: This clone's antigen is unknown. Base qualities are missing; no much larger clone stands one base away.

V is reduced by 7 bases and J by 8 bases, leaving a spacing of 15 bases between them. From the cysteine through the phenylalanine, the CDR3 covers 13 amino acids. The sequence is cut down to CDR3 DNA, 39 bases in frame from base 1. The germline V gene specifies MDHEN as CDR1 and SYDVKM as CDR2. Using the deep immunoSEQ assay, multiplex PCR amplified TCR CDR3 regions from genomic DNA. Extracted genomic DNA from each cell subset was spread evenly across all wells of several immunoSEQ 96-well plates, with each plate serving as a replicate. For sorted subsets, each replicate PCR was loaded with 150 to 250 ng genomic DNA, equivalent to about 30,000 T cell genomes. The purified libraries were quantified using a Qubit 3.0 fluorometer, sized with a Bioanalyzer 2100, and then quantified again using the KAPA Library Quantification kit. Each immunoSEQ 96-well plate was sequenced on its own single-read 150-cycle Illumina NextSeq 550 flow cell. The authors processed their data as follows. Because the immunoSEQ output included only junctional sequences and no quality scores, the filtering could not be the same as the filtering used for full-length reads. Sequences were annotated with PyIR, a Python wrapper for IgBLAST v1.9, and V/J genes and CDR3 were assigned using IMGT germline references. Reads with weak V/J assignments (E-value above 1e-6), missing CDR3, stop codons, out-of-frame junctions, or ambiguous translated residues were removed. V3J clonotypes were defined by identical inferred V gene, J gene, and CDR3 amino acid sequence. The percentage overlap between two repertoires was calculated by dividing the number of shared unique clonotypes by the size of the smaller repertoire. RTK rarefaction, the Chao1 estimator, and Recon v2.1 estimates of unobserved clonotypes were used to assess repertoire richness. For all TCRbeta clonotypes obtained by the gDNA method from a handful of donors, generation probabilities were computed with OLGA. TCRdb carries this immuneACCESS record with in-frame sequences only. Its versions omit some clonotypes, under half of them owing to an unresolved V gene in the studies checked, with the rest unexplained. V and J calls and clone size are given by that table; D and trimming were obtained from the DNA. The sample includes more than 1.2 million clones, with approximately 98.5% observed a single time. Under 0.45% of the sample goes to the ten largest clones.

The donors were healthy, HIV-negative adults with no recently reported acute infections or vaccinations. Every donor was a Caucasian adult living in Nashville, Tennessee, USA. CD4+ T cells were enriched by magnetic negative selection; naive cells were then positively selected on CD45RA, and the negative fraction formed the memory subset. Blood was collected by leukapheresis, and PBMCs were isolated by Ficoll-Histopaque density gradient centrifugation and then cryopreserved in liquid nitrogen vapor phase. Analytical flow cytometry was used to check the purity and quantity of every magnetically sorted T cell population. Each sorted fraction had its genomic DNA isolated and then quantified by UV absorbance on a Nanodrop 2000c.

Sequencing was performed on naive CD4+ T cells sorted from blood. Explained via the paper, the cell subset or site label denotes: CD45RA+ positively selected. The receptor was derived from a young man in good health. Recombination joined TRBV28 with TRBJ2-1; too little of a D gene remains to name it. The CDR3 corresponds to CASTPGFDDEQFF. The DNA is as follows: TGTGCCAGCACCCCTGGGTTCGACGATGAGCAGTTCTTC.